These T cell receptor beta chains were read from a single sample in a study of T cells after yellow fever vaccination. TCRdb analysed the 5' RACE reads with MiXCR anew, one entry per CDR3 protein. The table records some 68,000 distinct CDR3 sequences, approximately 7% of them present only once. This material consisted of CD8+ T cells sorted from PBMCs, taken around 45 days after the first yellow fever vaccination. The receptors were sampled from a man between 18 and 35 years old who received the YFV17D yellow fever vaccine. Both conserved end residues are part of each CDR3. Each record gives: D gene, clone size, J gene, V gene, CDR3 DNA, CDR3 protein. D genes are given only for firm matches. The size field is filled for only some rows; it gives once, few, many or a size class.

D gene: TRBD1; clone size: many; J gene: TRBJ2-3; V gene: TRBV23-1; CDR3 DNA: TGCGCCAGCAGTCAGGACAGGGCAGATACGCAGTATTTT; CDR3 protein: CASSQDRADTQYF
D gene: TRBD1; clone size: few; J gene: TRBJ1-4; V gene: TRBV10-3; CDR3 DNA: TGTGCCATCAGTGAGTCGGACAGGGAGGATGAAAAACTGTTTTTT; CDR3 protein: CAISESDREDEKLFF
D gene: .; clone size: many; J gene: TRBJ2-2; V gene: TRBV5-1; CDR3 DNA: TGCGCCAGCAGCTTGGGACAGGAACCGAACACCGGGGAGCTGTTTTTT; CDR3 protein: CASSLGQEPNTGELFF
D gene: .; clone size: .; J gene: TRBJ2-7; V gene: TRBV7-2; CDR3 DNA: TGTGCCAGCAGCTTCGCGACAGGCACCTACGAGCAGTACTTC; CDR3 protein: CASSFATGTYEQYF
D gene: .; clone size: few; J gene: TRBJ2-7; V gene: TRBV5-1; CDR3 DNA: TGCGCCAGCAGCGAGGGAGCTAATGTCTACGAGCAGTACTTC; CDR3 protein: CASSEGANVYEQYF
D gene: .; clone size: .; J gene: TRBJ1-1; V gene: TRBV5-5; CDR3 DNA: TGTGCCAGCAGCTTCGGCAACGGGGCGGGGTTCACTGAAGCTTTCTTT; CDR3 protein: CASSFGNGAGFTEAFF
D gene: .; clone size: .; J gene: TRBJ2-2; V gene: TRBV12-3/TRBV12-4; CDR3 DNA: TGTGCCAGCAGCCGGGACCCCAACACCGGGGAGCTGTTTTTT; CDR3 protein: CASSRDPNTGELFF
D gene: .; clone size: many; J gene: TRBJ2-2; V gene: TRBV4-1; CDR3 DNA: TGCGCCAGCAGCCAAAGGGGGGTCGCCGGGGAGCTGTTTTTT; CDR3 protein: CASSQRGVAGELFF
D gene: .; clone size: many; J gene: TRBJ1-1; V gene: TRBV29-1; CDR3 DNA: TGCAGCGTTGAAGATTTTCCCACTGAAGCTTTCTTT; CDR3 protein: CSVEDFPTEAFF
D gene: TRBD2; clone size: .; J gene: TRBJ2-3; V gene: TRBV3-1; CDR3 DNA: TGTGCCACCTCCCAAGCGGGGGGGCCTGCAGATACGCAGTATTTT; CDR3 protein: CATSQAGGPADTQYF
D gene: .; clone size: many; J gene: TRBJ2-3; V gene: TRBV5-1; CDR3 DNA: TGCGCCAGCAGCGGCCCGGGCCCGCTCACAGATACGCAGTATTTT; CDR3 protein: CASSGPGPLTDTQYF
D gene: .; clone size: many; J gene: TRBJ2-1; V gene: TRBV4-1; CDR3 DNA: TGCGCCAGCAGCCAAGCCGGGACACCTAACAATGAGCAGTTCTTC; CDR3 protein: CASSQAGTPNNEQFF
D gene: .; clone size: few; J gene: TRBJ2-5; V gene: TRBV5-4; CDR3 DNA: TGTGCCAGCAGCTTGGAGGGGAACTCAGAGACCCAGTACTTC; CDR3 protein: CASSLEGNSETQYF
D gene: .; clone size: many; J gene: TRBJ2-2; V gene: TRBV4-3; CDR3 DNA: TGCGCCAGCAGCCCTTCCCCGGGGGCGGCCGGGGAGCTGTTTTTT; CDR3 protein: CASSPSPGAAGELFF
D gene: TRBD2; clone size: many; J gene: TRBJ2-1; V gene: TRBV27; CDR3 DNA: TGTGCCAGCAGCCTGGGGACTACAGTCTACAATGAGCAGTTCTTC; CDR3 protein: CASSLGTTVYNEQFF
D gene: .; clone size: .; J gene: TRBJ2-2; V gene: TRBV20-1; CDR3 DNA: TGCAGTGCTAGATTCGGGCTACCCGGGGTCACCGGGGAGCTGTTTTTT; CDR3 protein: CSARFGLPGVTGELFF
D gene: .; clone size: many; J gene: TRBJ2-3; V gene: TRBV5-6; CDR3 DNA: TGTGCCAGCAGCTTGTCCCTAGACACAGATACGCAGTATTTT; CDR3 protein: CASSLSLDTDTQYF
D gene: .; clone size: many; J gene: TRBJ2-2; V gene: TRBV6-1; CDR3 DNA: TGTGCCAGCAGTGAACGGATCGGCGCCGGGGAGCTGTTTTTT; CDR3 protein: CASSERIGAGELFF
D gene: .; clone size: many; J gene: TRBJ2-5; V gene: TRBV25-1; CDR3 DNA: TGTGCCAGCAGTGAATATGGGGAAGAGACCCAGTACTTC; CDR3 protein: CASSEYGEETQYF
D gene: .; clone size: .; J gene: TRBJ1-2; V gene: TRBV20-1; CDR3 DNA: TGCAGTGCTAGAGAGGACGCCCGGAAAGATACCATTGACTATGGCTACACCTTC; CDR3 protein: CSAREDARKDTIDYGYTF
D gene: .; clone size: many; J gene: TRBJ1-3; V gene: TRBV12-3/TRBV12-4; CDR3 DNA: TGTGCCAGCTGTCCCGGAGCTTTTGGAAACACCATATATTTT; CDR3 protein: CASCPGAFGNTIYF
D gene: .; clone size: many; J gene: TRBJ2-6; V gene: TRBV6-4; CDR3 DNA: TGTGCCAGCAGTGAATCCTCACGCTCTGGGGCCAACGTCCTGACTTTC; CDR3 protein: CASSESSRSGANVLTF
D gene: .; clone size: many; J gene: TRBJ2-3; V gene: TRBV11-2; CDR3 DNA: TGTGCCAGCAGCTTGACGGACTCTCATACGCAGTATTTT; CDR3 protein: CASSLTDSHTQYF
D gene: .; clone size: many; J gene: TRBJ2-4; V gene: TRBV12-3/TRBV12-4; CDR3 DNA: TGTGCCAGCAGTTTAGCCCCCCTGGCCCAGGCGAACATTCAGTACTTC; CDR3 protein: CASSLAPLAQANIQYF
D gene: TRBD2; clone size: many; J gene: TRBJ2-3; V gene: TRBV7-3; CDR3 DNA: TGTGCCAGCAGCTCCCCGACTAGCGGGGGTATAGATACGCAGTATTTT; CDR3 protein: CASSSPTSGGIDTQYF
D gene: TRBD1; clone size: few; J gene: TRBJ2-7; V gene: TRBV6-2/TRBV6-3; CDR3 DNA: TGTGCCAGCAGATCAACGGAACAGGGGGCACCCTACGAGCAGTACTTC; CDR3 protein: CASRSTEQGAPYEQYF
D gene: .; clone size: .; J gene: TRBJ1-2; V gene: TRBV10-3; CDR3 DNA: TGTGCCATAGCGGGAGGGGATATTGGCTACACCTTC; CDR3 protein: CAIAGGDIGYTF
D gene: TRBD1; clone size: .; J gene: TRBJ2-6; V gene: TRBV6-5; CDR3 DNA: TGTGCCAGTAAACGCCCAGGGGGCGACGGGGCCAACGTCCTGACTTTC; CDR3 protein: CASKRPGGDGANVLTF
D gene: TRBD2; clone size: few; J gene: TRBJ2-7; V gene: TRBV28; CDR3 DNA: TGTGCCAGCACCGCCCGGGGGGGGGCGACGTACGAGCAGTACTTC; CDR3 protein: CASTARGGATYEQYF
D gene: .; clone size: .; J gene: TRBJ1-1; V gene: TRBV12-3/TRBV12-4; CDR3 DNA: TGTGCCAGCAGACCAAGGGGGGAGTTAGCTTTCTTT; CDR3 protein: CASRPRGELAFF
D gene: .; clone size: many; J gene: TRBJ1-6; V gene: TRBV6-4; CDR3 DNA: TGTGCCAGCAGTGAGGCAGATACAAATTCACCCCTCCACTTT; CDR3 protein: CASSEADTNSPLHF
D gene: TRBD2; clone size: few; J gene: TRBJ2-7; V gene: TRBV18; CDR3 DNA: TGTGCCAGCTCACCCCGTACTAGCGGGGGCCCTCCCTACGAGCAGTACTTC; CDR3 protein: CASSPRTSGGPPYEQYF
D gene: TRBD2; clone size: many; J gene: TRBJ2-3; V gene: TRBV15; CDR3 DNA: TGTGCCACCAGCAGAGATAGAGCGGGAGGGGGCGATACGCAGTATTTT; CDR3 protein: CATSRDRAGGGDTQYF
D gene: .; clone size: few; J gene: TRBJ1-4; V gene: TRBV7-9; CDR3 DNA: TGTGCCAGCAGCCCGCCCATGAGAAATAATGAAAAACTGTTTTTT; CDR3 protein: CASSPPMRNNEKLFF
D gene: .; clone size: many; J gene: TRBJ2-1; V gene: TRBV27; CDR3 DNA: TGTGCCAGCAGTTTATCGATGGAGTGGATACTATCTAATTTTAATGAGCAGTTCTTC; CDR3 protein: CASSLSMEWILSNFNEQFF
D gene: TRBD2; clone size: .; J gene: TRBJ2-1; V gene: TRBV7-9; CDR3 DNA: TGTGCCAGCAGCCAAAACCGAGCGGGGGGATACAATGAGCAGTTCTTC; CDR3 protein: CASSQNRAGGYNEQFF
D gene: TRBD2; clone size: many; J gene: TRBJ2-3; V gene: TRBV11-2; CDR3 DNA: TGTGCCAACGCCCTTGTAAGCGGGGGCGCAGATACGCAGTATTTT; CDR3 protein: CANALVSGGADTQYF